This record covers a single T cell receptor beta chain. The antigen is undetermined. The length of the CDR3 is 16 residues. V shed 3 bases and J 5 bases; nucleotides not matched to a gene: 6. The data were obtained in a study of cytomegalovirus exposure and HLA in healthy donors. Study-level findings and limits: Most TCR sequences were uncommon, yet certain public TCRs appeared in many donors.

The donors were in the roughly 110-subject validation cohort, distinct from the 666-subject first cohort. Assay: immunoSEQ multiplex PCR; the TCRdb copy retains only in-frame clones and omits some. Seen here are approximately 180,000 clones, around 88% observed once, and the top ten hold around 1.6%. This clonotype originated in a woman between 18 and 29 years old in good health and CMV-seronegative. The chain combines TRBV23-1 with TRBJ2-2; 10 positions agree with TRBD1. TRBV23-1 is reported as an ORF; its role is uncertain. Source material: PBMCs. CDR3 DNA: TGCGCCAGCAGTCACCCCGACAGGGGGCAGACCGGGGAGCTGTTTTTT. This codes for CASSHPDRGQTGELFF.